One and the same sample provided the 26 T cell receptor beta chains below, sequenced in a study of T-cell reconstitution after alpha-beta-depleted transplantation in children (dated by TCRdb to the mid-2010s). Library prep was done by PCR. The reads were generated on an Illumina HiSeq 2500. TCR library preparation used molecular barcoding, with unique molecular identifiers applied to normalize quantification of the TCRbeta repertoire. In TCRdb, the public reads were trimmed at Q25 with fastp and aligned with MiXCR, with productive beta chains retained. All rows with the same CDR3 protein become a single entry with the most common DNA and genes. This sample gives 490,000 or so distinct CDR3 sequences in total; roughly a tenth of them show up just once. The ten largest clonotypes hold about 2.1% of the sample. In light of the paper, this sample's treatment or condition label describes: allogeneic hematopoietic cell transplantation with graft depleted of TCRalphabeta T cells and CD19 B cells.

Sequencing was performed on PBMCs, taken before TCRalphabeta/CD19-depleted stem cell transplant. The source is a child aged 2-15 years with inherited bone marrow failure, due to receive a stem cell transplant.

This clonotype has ten or more counts. The chain recombines TRBV27 with TRBJ2-7; D tentatively reads TRBD1 or TRBD2 (5 bases each). The V end lost 2 bases, the J end lost 2 bases, and 10 bases lay between the germline ends. CDR3 length: 14 residues. Germline lookup yields CDR1 MNHEY and CDR2 SMNVEV (reference sequence). CDR3 DNA sequence: TGTGCCAGCAGTTTAGGGGGTGGGACCTACGAGCAGTACTTC. This gives the protein CASSLGGGTYEQYF.

This clonotype was recorded many times. The V gene is TRBV6-1, the J gene TRBJ2-2; 13 bases fit TRBD2. This CDR3 region has 16 residues. V trimming: 5 bases; J trimming: 4 bases; junction bases outside the gene matches: 4. The V gene's germline CDR1 is MNHNS and CDR2 SASEGT. CDR3: CASSIRLAGGTGELFF. The CDR3, as DNA: TGTGCCAGCAGTATCCGACTAGCGGGAGGCACCGGGGAGCTGTTTTTT.

This clonotype was seen at least ten times. The chain links TRBV5-1 to TRBJ2-3, with 11 bases lining up with TRBD2. After removal of 0 bases from V and 5 bases from J, the junction contained 5 bases not matched to a gene. CDR3 size: 16 residues. Germline V CDR1 and CDR2: SGHRS, YFSETQ. The CDR3 DNA sequence: TGCGCCAGCAGCTTGGTAGCTAGCGGGAGGCAAGATACGCAGTATTTT. Its protein is CASSLVASGRQDTQYF.

This clonotype came up many times. CDR3 nucleotide sequence: TGTGCCAGCAGCGAGGGACTAGCGGACAATGAGCAGTTCTTC. As protein: CASSEGLADNEQFF. The chain couples TRBV9 to TRBJ2-1, with 11 bases matching TRBD2. The length of the CDR3 is 14 residues. V lost 3 bases to trimming and J lost 5 bases; unmatched junction nucleotides: 1. Germline assignment: CDR1 SGDLS and CDR2 YYNGEE.

This clonotype was seen at least ten times. The chain recombines TRBV10-2 with TRBJ2-1, with 8 bases that match TRBD2. The CDR3 spans 15 residues. Germline V gives CDR1 WSHSY, CDR2 SAAADI. V was clipped by 3 bases and J by 4 bases; unmatched bases: 5. In DNA, the CDR3 is TGCGCCAGCAGTGAACTAGCGGAGCCGTACAATGAGCAGTTCTTC. Protein: CASSELAEPYNEQFF.

This clonotype was picked up many times. The gene calls are TRBV4-2 and TRBJ2-1; 13 bases line up with TRBD2. This CDR3 spans 16 amino acids. Trimming removed 5 bases from V and 8 bases from J; junction bases left unmatched: 9. Germline V gene data show CDR1 as LGHNA and CDR2 as YNFKEQ. The CDR3 reads CASSNTGTSGKYEQFF. CDR3 DNA sequence: TGTGCCAGCAGCAATACCGGGACTAGCGGGAAGTATGAGCAGTTCTTC.

Many counts were recorded for this clonotype. This chain joins TRBV27 and TRBJ1-4, with D tentatively TRBD1 (5 bases). In germline, CDR1 is MNHEY, CDR2 SMNVEV (reference sequence). The CDR3 is 14 residues long. V was pared by 4 bases and J by 6 bases, with 12 bases between. This chain's CDR3 is CASSWGMGYEKLFF. CDR3 sequence (DNA): TGTGCCAGCAGTTGGGGGATGGGATATGAAAAACTGTTTTTT.

This clonotype was seen many times. At one of its ends the junction is not consistent with the germline gene, which may arise from a read error. The chain uses TRBV29-1 and TRBJ2-5; 8 bases map to TRBD1. There are 12 residues in the CDR3. CDR1 is SQVTM and CDR2 is ANQGSEA in the germline V gene. CDR3 bases: TGCAGCGTGAGGACAGGGATGAAGACCCAGTATTTC. This sequence encodes CSVRTGMKTQYF. The full variable domain, rest sourced from reference TRBV29-1 and TRBJ2-5, is SAVISQKPSRDICQRGTSLTIQCQVDSQVTMMFWYRQQPGQSLTLIATANQGSEATYESGFVIDKFPISRPNLTFSTLTVSNMSPEDSSIYLCSVRTGMKTQYFGPGTRLLVL.

As to this clonotype: Its ends do not fully match the called genes, so a read error is possible. V and J are TRBV5-5 and TRBJ1-5; 8 nucleotides line up with TRBD1. Germline V gene lookup returns CDR1 SGHKS and CDR2 YYEKEE (reference sequence). The CDR3 length is 15 residues. The chain's CDR3 is CASSLGAGGNRPQHF. CDR3 in DNA: TGTGCCAGCAGCTTGGGGGCAGGGGGCAATCGGCCCCAGCATTTT. Full variable domain (outside the CDR3, taken from reference TRBV5-5 and TRBJ1-5): DAGVTQSPTHLIKTRGQQVTLRCSPISGHKSVSWYQQVLGQGPQFIFQYYEKEERGRGNFPDRFSARQFPNYSSELNVNALLLGDSALYLCASSLGAGGNRPQHFGDGTRLSIL.

The table lists this clonotype with many counts. The V and J genes are TRBV27 and TRBJ2-1; 7 bases fit TRBD1. V dropped 7 bases and J dropped 9; count of bases not matched to a gene: 15. Germline V gene data show CDR1 as MNHEY and CDR2 as SMNVEV (reference sequence). This CDR3 spans 15 amino acids. The CDR3 region has the DNA TGTGCCAGCATTCCCAATTCACAGGGGAGAAGTGAGCAGTTCTTC. This sequence encodes CASIPNSQGRSEQFF.

This clonotype was detected a few times. The V call is TRBV20-1, the J call TRBJ1-1; maybe TRBD1 (5 bases). Germline V gene sequence: CDR1 DFQATT, CDR2 SNEGSKA (reference sequence). V lost 3 bases and J 3 bases, leaving 11 bases between the germline ends. The CDR3 runs to 13 residues. CDR3 loop: CSASPQGYTEAFF. The CDR3 nucleotides are TGCAGTGCTAGTCCCCAGGGATACACTGAAGCTTTCTTT.

This clonotype has ten or more counts. V and J are TRBV20-1 and TRBJ2-1; 8 bases fit TRBD1. Germline CDR1 reads DFQATT; CDR2 reads SNEGSKA (reference sequence). The CDR3 spans 16 residues. V gave up 5 bases and J gave up 1 base; unmatched junction bases: 10. This CDR3 reads CSAHNLRGQSYNEQFF. For the CDR3, the DNA is TGCAGTGCTCATAACCTCAGGGGGCAGTCCTACAATGAGCAGTTCTTC.

The sample holds a few counts of this clonotype. This CDR3 reads CASSGLAGGGGYEQYF. The CDR3 DNA sequence: TGTGCCAGCAGTGGATTAGCGGGAGGGGGGGGCTACGAGCAGTACTTC. The rearrangement joins TRBV27 to TRBJ2-7; TRBD2 agrees at 11 bases. The CDR3 is made up of 16 amino acids. J was trimmed by 3 bases and V by 5 bases; bases with no gene match: 9. Germline CDR1 is MNHEY and CDR2 is SMNVEV (reference sequence).

The sample holds many counts of this clonotype. The chain has TRBV30 and TRBJ2-1; perhaps TRBD2 as D (6 bases). V was trimmed by 1 base and J by 7 bases, leaving 20 bases between them. The CDR3 has 16 residues. The germline V gene encodes CDR1 GTSNPN and CDR2 SVGIG (reference sequence). Here the CDR3 DNA reads TGTGCCTGGAGTGCCCGACTAGTGAGGTTGAGAAATGAGCAGTTCTTC. This codes for CAWSARLVRLRNEQFF.

In its sample, this clonotype was seen many times. An end of the junction differs from the germline gene, which may be a read error. The V gene is TRBV7-7, the J gene TRBJ2-1; 7 nucleotides line up with TRBD2. Germline CDR1 and CDR2: SSHAT and FNYEAQ (reference sequence). The CDR3 is 15 residues long. The CDR3 DNA reads as TGTGCTAGCAGCTTGGATAGCGGGCCCAACAATGAGCAGTTCTTC. It encodes CASSLDSGPNNEQFF. The full variable domain, rest sourced from reference TRBV7-7 and TRBJ2-1, is GAGVSQSPRYKVTKRGQDVTLRCDPISSHATLYWYQQALGQGPEFLTYFNYEAQPDKSGLPSDRFSAERPEGSISTLTIQRTEQRDSAMYRCASSLDSGPNNEQFFGPGTRLTVL.

This clonotype has a count of ten or more. The chain has TRBV12-3 or TRBV12-4 and TRBJ1-1; unclear D gene. Trimming shortened V by 5 bases and J by 1 base, and 8 bases separated the two germline ends. CDR3 length equals 13 residues. For the CDR3, the DNA is TGTGCCAGCAGTGTCCGACAGAACACTGAAGCTTTCTTT. This sequence encodes CASSVRQNTEAFF.

This chain connects TRBV29-1 to TRBJ2-2; 7 positions agree with TRBD1. Germline values: CDR1 SQVTM, CDR2 ANQGSEA. V lost 3 bases, J lost 5 bases, and 6 bases stayed unmatched. The CDR3 runs to 14 residues. CDR3 protein: CSVDIDRETGELFF. The CDR3 coding sequence is TGCAGCGTTGATATAGACAGGGAAACCGGGGAGCTGTTTTTT.

This clonotype was recorded at least ten times. The rearrangement links TRBV29-1 to TRBJ2-3, with 9 positions matching TRBD2. The CDR3 sequence is 13 residues long. The germline V gene encodes CDR1 SQVTM and CDR2 ANQGSEA. The V gene end was trimmed by 4 bases and the J gene end by 4 bases; junction bases not matched to a gene: 3. CDR3 in amino acids: CSVVVAGADTQYF. In DNA form, the CDR3 reads TGCAGCGTTGTAGTAGCGGGAGCAGATACGCAGTATTTT.

This clonotype was recorded at least ten times. This sequence joins TRBV28 and TRBJ2-7; D possibly corresponds to TRBD1 (6 bases). Per the germline V gene, CDR1 is MDHEN and CDR2 is SYDVKM. Trimming stripped 3 bases from V and 6 bases from J, with 21 bases between. The CDR3 is 16 residues long. CDR3 DNA: TGTGCCAGCAGTTTTCCAACCCGACAGGCCTCCGGCGAGCAGTACTTC. It specifies CASSFPTRQASGEQYF.

This clonotype has just a few counts. The CDR3 DNA reads as TGCGCCAGCAGCAGCCCTGACGGACGACAAGAGACCCAGTACTTC. Protein: CASSSPDGRQETQYF. The chain employs TRBV5-1 and TRBJ2-5, with D unclear. This CDR3 is 15 amino acids long. Looked up from germline, CDR1 is SGHRS and CDR2 is YFSETQ. V lost 4 bases to trimming and J lost 2 bases, with 15 bases between them.

This clonotype was seen ten or more times. The V gene is TRBV11-2, the J gene TRBJ2-2; no firm D call. Germline V gene sequence: CDR1 SGHAT, CDR2 FQNNGV. The CDR3 sequence is 13 residues long. The V end lost 5 bases, the J end lost 6 bases, and 10 bases lay between the germline ends. This chain's CDR3 is CASSPVVAGELFF. CDR3 sequence (DNA): TGTGCCAGCAGCCCAGTCGTAGCCGGGGAGCTGTTTTTT.

This clonotype showed up just a few times. V and J are TRBV10-3 and TRBJ2-1; 7 positions agree with TRBD2. Germline CDR1 reads ENHRY; CDR2 reads SYGVKD. The CDR3 totals 13 residues. V was clipped by 4 bases and J by 6 bases; unmatched bases: 3. This chain's CDR3 is CAISVAGPNEQFF. The CDR3, as DNA: TGTGCCATCAGTGTAGCGGGCCCCAATGAGCAGTTCTTC.

This clonotype was seen only a few times. The chain employs TRBV12-3 or TRBV12-4 and TRBJ2-3; D perhaps matches TRBD2 (6 bases). Trimming removed 3 bases from V and 3 bases from J, with 22 bases in between. The CDR3 spans 18 residues. CDR3 nucleotide sequence: TGTGCCAGCAGTTTGTCCCCCGGTGGGACTCTACCTACAGATACGCAGTATTTT. Residues: CASSLSPGGTLPTDTQYF.

There are many counts of this clonotype. V usage is TRBV29-1 and J usage is TRBJ2-3, with 8 bases that match TRBD1. V lost 5 bases, J lost 6 bases, and 4 bases stayed unmatched. The V gene's germline CDR1 is SQVTM and CDR2 ANQGSEA. The CDR3 length is 12 residues. For the CDR3, the DNA is TGCAGCGTTCTGACAGGGGTGGATACGCAGTATTTT. The encoded protein is CSVLTGVDTQYF.

This clonotype was recorded at least ten times. V gene TRBV4-3 combines with J gene TRBJ2-7, with 10 bases aligning to TRBD1. Germline CDR1 and CDR2: LGHNA and YSLEER. There are 14 residues in the CDR3. J lost 5 bases, V lost 1 base, and 2 bases had no gene match. CDR3 nucleotides: TGCGCCAGCAGCCAAGGGACAGGGGGGAACGAGCAGTACTTC. This translates into CASSQGTGGNEQYF.

V gene TRBV7-9 combines with J gene TRBJ2-5, with unresolved D. The V gene's germline CDR1 is SEHNR and CDR2 FQNEAQ (reference sequence). The germline V and J ends were trimmed by 0 bases and 3 bases, with 2 bases remaining between them. The CDR3 is made up of 12 amino acids. The CDR3, as DNA: TGTGCCAGCAGCTTAGCTAAAGAGACCCAGTACTTC. Protein: CASSLAKETQYF.